What follows are 30 T cell receptor beta chains derived from one specimen sequenced in a study of T-cell memory formation after mild COVID-19. TCRdb re-analysed the 5' RACE reads in MiXCR, keeping a single row per CDR3 protein. The sample holds 550,000 to 600,000 distinct CDR3 sequences, roughly 22% seen once. The sequenced sample was PBMCs or a T cell subset sorted from them (not recorded which). Every receptor here comes from an adult woman who had mild COVID-19 (a few samples of this study predate the infection). Cell type and time point are not known.

The chain is built from TRBV5-1 and TRBJ1-5, with unresolved D. The ends were cut back, 5 bases at V and 2 bases at J, with 8 bases in the middle. This CDR3 comprises 13 residues. Looked up from germline, CDR1 is SGHRS and CDR2 is YFSETQ. CDR3 in DNA: TGCGCCAGCAGGGGCGAGGGCAATCAGCCCCAGCATTTT. This codes for CASRGEGNQPQHF.

The chain joins TRBV6-6 to TRBJ1-3; D perhaps matches TRBD1 (5 bases). Trimming pared 2 bases from V and 1 base from J, leaving 9 bases between. From germline, CDR1 is MNHNY and CDR2 SVGAGI (reference sequence). This CDR3 comprises 15 residues. The CDR3, as DNA: TGTGCCAGCAGTTACCCAGGGAGATCTGGAAACACCATATATTTT. Its protein is CASSYPGRSGNTIYF.

This clonotype was counted ten times or more. The rearrangement links TRBV5-1 to TRBJ1-1; D unclear. The CDR3 is 14 residues long. With 0 bases removed from V and 7 bases from J, the gap between germline ends came to 13 bases. Germline assignment: CDR1 SGHRS and CDR2 YFSETQ. The chain's CDR3 is CASSLGGPYGEAFF. Here the CDR3 DNA reads TGCGCCAGCAGCTTGGGTGGCCCCTACGGTGAAGCTTTCTTT.

This clonotype came up a few times. The genes are TRBV28 and TRBJ1-1; D remains ambiguous. Germline loops: CDR1 MDHEN, CDR2 SYDVKM. The CDR3 covers 14 residues. The V end lost 4 bases, the J end lost 1 base, and 10 bases lay between the germline ends. CDR3 nucleotide sequence: TGTGCCAGCAGTTCGCCAGCAAGGAACACTGAAGCTTTCTTT. This encodes CASSSPARNTEAFF.

This clonotype was detected a few times. The genes are TRBV11-1 and TRBJ1-4, with D unresolved. CDR3 length: 15 residues. Between the trimmed V and J ends, which lost 1 base and 6 bases, there was a span of 12 bases. Germline lookup yields CDR1 SGHAT and CDR2 FQDESV (reference sequence). The CDR3 DNA is TGTGCCAGCAGCTTAGACGGCCCACTGGATGAAAAACTGTTTTTT. This sequence encodes CASSLDGPLDEKLFF.

In its sample, this clonotype was seen many times. The J gene is TRBJ2-3, the V gene TRBV7-2; D gene unclear. This CDR3 spans 14 amino acids. Per the germline V gene, CDR1 is SGHTA and CDR2 is FQGNSA. Trimming left V 1 base short and J 2 bases short, with 7 bases between. The CDR3 region has the DNA TGTGCCAGCAGCTTAGGGCTCTACACAGATACGCAGTATTTT. This encodes CASSLGLYTDTQYF.

This clonotype was seen more than once but under ten times. V is TRBV12-3 or TRBV12-4 and J is TRBJ1-1; D not resolved. The CDR3 totals 11 residues. V was trimmed by 1 base and J by 9 bases, leaving 6 bases between them. CDR3 region: CASSLGQQAFF. The DNA for the CDR3 is TGTGCCAGCAGTTTAGGACAACAAGCTTTCTTT.

This clonotype has more than one count but fewer than ten. The chain joins TRBV5-1 to TRBJ1-1, with D maybe TRBD1 (5 bases). The length of the CDR3 is 15 residues. Germline-derived CDR1 and CDR2 are SGHRS and YFSETQ. Deletions cut 1 base from V and 11 bases from J, with 21 bases between. The DNA of the CDR3 is TGCGCCAGCAGCTTGTCCGGGACGGGGGGATCGTTGGCTTTCTTT. Translation: CASSLSGTGGSLAFF.

The genes are TRBV9 and TRBJ2-7; 8 bases map to TRBD1. The J segment lost 3 bases and the V segment lost 4 bases, leaving 9 bases of the junction unmatched. The CDR3 is made up of 15 amino acids. CDR1 and CDR2 (germline): SGDLS, YYNGEE. This chain's CDR3 is CASSQTPGQVYEQYF. CDR3 in DNA: TGTGCCAGCAGCCAGACGCCGGGACAGGTCTACGAGCAGTACTTC.

This sequence joins TRBV20-1 and TRBJ2-1, with 7 bases that match TRBD1. Germline loops: CDR1 DFQATT, CDR2 SNEGSKA (reference sequence). V trimming: 8 bases; J trimming: 2 bases; junction bases outside the gene matches: 6. There are 13 residues in the CDR3. CDR3 amino acids: CSPGTEPYNEQFF. CDR3 DNA: TGCAGTCCGGGGACAGAGCCCTACAATGAGCAGTTCTTC.

The genes are TRBV7-9 and TRBJ2-5; 9 bases align to TRBD2. The germline gives CDR1 SEHNR, CDR2 FQNEAQ (reference sequence). The CDR3 loop spans 15 amino acids. J was trimmed by 5 bases and V by 2 bases; bases with no gene match: 6. The CDR3 region is CASSLQAGGLETQYF. The CDR3 DNA reads TGTGCCAGCAGCTTACAAGCGGGGGGCTTGGAGACCCAGTACTTC.

This clonotype was seen a few times. The gene calls are TRBV19 and TRBJ2-7, with a possible D match to TRBD1 (6 bases). Germline CDR1 LNHDA, CDR2 SQIVND (reference sequence). The CDR3 is 15 residues long. Trimming took off 2 bases at V and 5 bases at J, with 16 bases between the two ends. The CDR3 DNA reads TGTGCCAGTAGTATATACGGGACACCGGGCAACGAGCAGTACTTC. Translation: CASSIYGTPGNEQYF. The complete variable domain, with remaining parts taken from reference TRBV19 and TRBJ2-7, reads DGGITQSPKYLFRKEGQNVTLSCEQNLNHDAMYWYRQDPGQGLRLIYYSQIVNDFQKGDIAEGYSVSREKKESFPLTVTSAQKNPTAFYLCASSIYGTPGNEQYFGPGTRLTVT.

The CDR3 DNA reads TGTGCCAGCAGTTACTCAGCGGGAACGGGGGCTAGCACAGATACGCAGTATTTT. This codes for CASSYSAGTGASTDTQYF. The genes are TRBV6-5 and TRBJ2-3; maybe TRBD2 (7 bases). Germline V gene lookup returns CDR1 MNHEY and CDR2 SVGAGI. The CDR3 loop spans 18 amino acids. V was clipped by 0 bases and J by 0 bases, with 16 bases between them.

V usage is TRBV11-3 and J usage is TRBJ2-7; possibly TRBD2 for D (6 bases). This CDR3 region has 14 residues. With 5 bases removed from V and 0 bases from J, the gap between germline ends came to 11 bases. Germline V gene data show CDR1 as SGHNT and CDR2 as YENEEA. The chain's CDR3 is CASSIASVSYEQYF. CDR3 in DNA: TGTGCCAGCAGCATCGCTAGCGTCTCCTACGAGCAGTACTTC.

CDR3 sequence reads: CASRGQGEQYF. The CDR3 DNA reads TGTGCCAGCCGGGGACAGGGGGAGCAGTACTTC. The chain carries TRBV2 and TRBJ2-7; TRBD1 aligns across 10 bases. In germline, CDR1 is SNHLY, CDR2 FYNNEI. This CDR3 has 11 residues. Trimming cost V 8 bases and J 7 bases; bases outside gene matches: 2.

The chain links TRBV7-9 to TRBJ2-3; D gene ambiguous. The CDR3 is 16 residues long. Germline assignment: CDR1 SEHNR and CDR2 FQNEAQ (reference sequence). Trimming pared 4 bases from V and 4 bases from J, leaving 18 bases between. This CDR3 is CASSSTDGPWADTQYF. CDR3 bases: TGTGCCAGCAGCTCTACAGACGGCCCGTGGGCAGATACGCAGTATTTT.

This rearrangement joins TRBV20-1 to TRBJ2-1; a weak D match, TRBD2 (6 bases). This CDR3 comprises 15 residues. V was shortened by 8 bases and J by 6 bases, with 23 bases between the two germline ends. CDR1 and CDR2 from the germline V gene are DFQATT and SNEGSKA (reference sequence). CDR3 sequence (DNA): TGCAGTCTCAATAGCGAGACTAGGTCTATCAATGAGCAGTTCTTC. This translates into CSLNSETRSINEQFF.

This clonotype was counted between two and nine times. The chain uses TRBV7-2 and TRBJ2-3, with a tentative D call TRBD2 (7 bases). Looked up from germline, CDR1 is SGHTA and CDR2 is FQGNSA. The CDR3 has 13 amino acids. The V gene lost 7 bases and the J gene lost 12 bases, with 20 bases spanning the gap. CDR3 nucleotide sequence: TGTGCCAGCATCCAATTTGGTGGGGGGGCCCAGTATTTT. It codes for CASIQFGGGAQYF.

V gene TRBV12-3 or TRBV12-4 combines with J gene TRBJ1-4, with D hard to call. This CDR3 is built from 15 residues. V lost 6 bases and J lost 8, with 19 bases in between. The CDR3 nucleotides are TGTGCCAGCAGCGAAGACATTTTCCCCAGGGAAAAACTGTTTTTT. As protein: CASSEDIFPREKLFF.

This clonotype appeared a few times. V gene TRBV6-4 combines with J gene TRBJ2-1; D uncertain. V lost 5 bases to trimming and J lost 0 bases, with 14 bases between them. Germline V gene data show CDR1 as MRHNA and CDR2 as SNTAGT. The CDR3 consists of 16 residues. CDR3 loop: CASSPGYPSSYNEQFF. CDR3 DNA sequence: TGTGCCAGCAGTCCCGGCTACCCGAGCTCCTACAATGAGCAGTTCTTC.

The chain couples TRBV6-2 or TRBV6-3 to TRBJ1-1; unclear D gene. The CDR3 has 15 amino acids. CDR1 is MNHEY and CDR2 is SVGEGT in the germline V gene. V was clipped by 3 bases and J by 7 bases, with 18 bases between them. The DNA of the CDR3 is TGTGCCAGCAGTTATCCGCCCGGGTGGCAGCATGAAGCTTTCTTT. This codes for CASSYPPGWQHEAFF.

This clonotype appeared a few times. This chain joins TRBV7-9 and TRBJ1-1, with 8 nucleotides matching TRBD1. V trimming: 5 bases; J trimming: 0 bases; junction bases outside the gene matches: 8. Germline V gene data show CDR1 as SEHNR and CDR2 as FQNEAQ (reference sequence). CDR3 size: 16 residues. CDR3 in amino acids: CASSTGQGAVNTEAFF. The CDR3 nucleotides read TGTGCCAGCAGCACCGGACAGGGTGCGGTGAACACTGAAGCTTTCTTT.

V and J are TRBV12-3 or TRBV12-4 and TRBJ2-7, with TRBD1 matching 8 bases. CDR3 length equals 13 residues. Losses at the gene ends were 3 bases for V and 10 bases for J; bases not matched to a gene: 8. Here the CDR3 reads CASSFGRQGAQYF. The CDR3 nucleotides are TGTGCCAGCAGTTTTGGTCGTCAGGGGGCCCAGTACTTC.

This chain uses TRBV27 with TRBJ2-1; 12 bases are a match to TRBD2. CDR1 MNHEY and CDR2 SMNVEV come from the germline V gene (reference sequence). The trim removed 6 bases at V and 1 base at J, leaving 16 bases unmatched. This CDR3 spans 20 amino acids. The DNA for the CDR3 is TGTGCCAGCAGCCCAGTCCCGACTAGCGGGAGCTTGGGGTCCTACAATGAGCAGTTCTTC. It encodes CASSPVPTSGSLGSYNEQFF.

This sequence joins TRBV7-2 and TRBJ2-7, with 12 nucleotides matching TRBD1. The germline V gene encodes CDR1 SGHTA and CDR2 FQGNSA. Trimming cost V 4 bases and J 2 bases; bases outside gene matches: 15. This CDR3 comprises 19 residues. The CDR3 DNA reads as TGTGCCAGCAGCTCGACGGGACAGGGGGCTACTCTCCGACCCTACGAGCAGTACTTC. This gives the protein CASSSTGQGATLRPYEQYF.

This clonotype has more than one count but fewer than ten. The CDR3: CASSLEGIGETQYF. The CDR3 DNA is TGTGCCAGCAGCTTGGAAGGGATCGGAGAGACCCAGTACTTC. The V and J genes are TRBV5-6 and TRBJ2-5; no clear D gene. CDR1 is SGHDT and CDR2 is YYEEEE in the germline V gene. This CDR3 comprises 14 residues. V gave up 0 bases and J gave up 4 bases, with 10 bases separating them.

The CDR3 coding sequence is TGCGCCAGCAGCTTCAACGTGGGGGGGGAGACCCAGTACTTC. Its translation: CASSFNVGGETQYF. V usage is TRBV5-1 and J usage is TRBJ2-5; 7 bases are a match to TRBD2. In germline, CDR1 is SGHRS, CDR2 YFSETQ. This CDR3 contains 14 residues. With V trimmed by 2 bases and J by 5 bases, 6 bases remained unmatched. Full variable domain (missing parts from reference TRBV5-1 and TRBJ2-5): KAGVTQTPRYLIKTRGQQVTLSCSPISGHRSVSWYQQTPGQGLQFLFEYFSETQRNKGNFPGRFSGRQFSNSRSEMNVSTLELGDSALYLCASSFNVGGETQYFGPGTRLLVL.

This chain joins TRBV9 and TRBJ2-1, with TRBD2 matching over 14 bases. The CDR3 extends over 16 amino acids. The V gene's germline CDR1 is SGDLS and CDR2 YYNGEE. J lost 10 bases, V lost 3 bases, and 9 bases had no gene match. The CDR3 protein is CASSAPGLAGAGEQFF. The CDR3 DNA follows: TGTGCCAGCAGCGCCCCGGGACTAGCGGGGGCGGGGGAGCAGTTCTTC.

The chain couples TRBV2 to TRBJ1-1; TRBD1 is a possible D gene (5 bases). This CDR3 comprises 11 residues. V was shortened by 6 bases and J by 11 bases, with 13 bases between the two germline ends. In germline, CDR1 is SNHLY, CDR2 FYNNEI. CDR3 in DNA: TGTGCCAGCAGCTTCCAGGGTAGGGCTTTCTTT. Protein: CASSFQGRAFF. The full variable domain, its missing parts supplied by reference TRBV2 and TRBJ1-1, is EPEVTQTPSHQVTQMGQEVILRCVPISNHLYFYWYRQILGQKVEFLVSFYNNEISEKSEIFDDQFSVERPDGSNFTLKIRSTKLEDSAMYFCASSFQGRAFFGQGTRLTVV.

The genes are TRBV9 and TRBJ2-7; D is undetermined. With 0 bases removed from V and 3 bases from J, the gap between germline ends came to 10 bases. The CDR3 totals 14 residues. The V gene's germline CDR1 is SGDLS and CDR2 YYNGEE. DNA for the CDR3: TGTGCCAGCAGCGTAGGACCCGGCGTCTACGAGCAGTACTTC. Translation gives CASSVGPGVYEQYF.